The TCR beta chain described here comes from a study of T cells after yellow fever vaccination. Study-wide context: With SMART-Seq v4 Ultra Low Input, the fractions containing low cell numbers were prepared.

This clonotype has just one count. Its target is unknown. Study-wide results and limits: Clonotype sharing between CD4 and CD8 compartments was small.

TCRdb re-analysed the 5' RACE reads in MiXCR, keeping a single row per CDR3 protein. The sample lists about 550,000 distinct CDR3 sequences; about 19% were seen once. The CDR3 has 13 residues. Looked up from germline, CDR1 is KGHDR and CDR2 is SFDVKD. Trimming removed 7 bases at V and 7 bases at J, with 13 bases between. The rearrangement uses TRBV24-1 and TRBJ1-5, with TRBD1 as a possible D gene (5 bases). The TCR sequence derives from a man aged 25-45 years who received the YFV17D yellow fever vaccine. Sequences were derived from PBMCs, sampled 15 days after the yellow fever booster vaccination. The CDR3, as DNA: TGTGCCACCAGCCAGGGCCTACGCCAGCCCCAGCATTTT. Translated: CATSQGLRQPQHF.